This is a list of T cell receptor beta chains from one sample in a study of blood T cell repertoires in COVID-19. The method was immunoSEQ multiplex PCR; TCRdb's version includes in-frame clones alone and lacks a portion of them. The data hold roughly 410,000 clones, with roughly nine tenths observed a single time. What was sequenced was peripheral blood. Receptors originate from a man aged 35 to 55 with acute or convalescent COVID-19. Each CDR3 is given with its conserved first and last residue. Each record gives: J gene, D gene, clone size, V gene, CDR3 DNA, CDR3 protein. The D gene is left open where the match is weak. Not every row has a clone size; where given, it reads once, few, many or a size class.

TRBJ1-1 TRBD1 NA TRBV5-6 TGTGCCAGCAGCTTGTTCCCTGGACAGGGAAATACTGAAGCTTTCTTT CASSLFPGQGNTEAFF
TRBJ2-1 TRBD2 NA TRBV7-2 TGTGCCAGCAGCTTATTTAGCGGGAGGGGTCTTGAGCAGTTCTTC CASSLFSGRGLEQFF
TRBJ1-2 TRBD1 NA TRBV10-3 TGTGCCATCAGTGAGGGGGACAGGGGTTTGGGCTACACCTTC CAISEGDRGLGYTF
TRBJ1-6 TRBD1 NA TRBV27 TGTGCCAGCAGTTTTTTCTCGGCAGGGGGACAATATGGTTCACCCCTCCACTTT CASSFFSAGGQYGSPLHF
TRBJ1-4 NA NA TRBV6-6 TGTGCCAGCAGTCCCTCGGGTGAAAAACTGTTTTTT CASSPSGEKLFF
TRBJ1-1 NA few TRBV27 TGTGCCAGCAGTCCAGTACAGGGTGAAGCTTTCTTT CASSPVQGEAFF
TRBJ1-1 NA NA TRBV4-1 TGCGCCAGCAGCCAAGATCAATTGGTGAGAAAAACTGAAGCTTTCTTT CASSQDQLVRKTEAFF
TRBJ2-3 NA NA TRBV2 TGTGCCAGCAGTCCGGGTCCCACCTTCACAGATACGCAGTATTTT CASSPGPTFTDTQYF
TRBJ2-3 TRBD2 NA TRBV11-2 TGTGCCAGCAGCCAGGGCGCTAGCGGGGGCCGTAGCCGCTTT CASSQGASGGRSRF
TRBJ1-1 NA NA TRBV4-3 TGCGCCAGCAGCCAAGAAGGCGGATCTGAAGCTTTCTTT CASSQEGGSEAFF
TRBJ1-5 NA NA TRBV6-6 TGTGCCAGCAGTTACTCCGTATTGAGCAATCAGCCCCAGCATTTT CASSYSVLSNQPQHF
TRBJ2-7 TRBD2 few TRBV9 TGTGCCAGCAGCCAGGCCGGGGGGGTCTCCTACGAGCAGTACTTC CASSQAGGVSYEQYF
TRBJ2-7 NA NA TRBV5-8 TGTGCCAGCAGTAACAGGCTCTCCTACGAGCAGTACTTC CASSNRLSYEQYF
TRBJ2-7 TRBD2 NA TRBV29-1 TGCAGCGTTGAGGGACTAGCGGGAGGCTACGAGCAGTACTTC CSVEGLAGGYEQYF
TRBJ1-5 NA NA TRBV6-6 TGTGCCAGCGTGGCAGTAAGCAATCAGCCCCAGCATTTT CASVAVSNQPQHF
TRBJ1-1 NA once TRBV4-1 TGCGCCAGCAGCCAAGCCGGGGGGATGAACACTGAAGCTTTCTTT CASSQAGGMNTEAFF
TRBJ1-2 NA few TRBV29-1 TGCAGCGTACCGACAGGCAACTATGGCTACACCTTC CSVPTGNYGYTF
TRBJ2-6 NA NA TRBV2 TGTGCCAGCAGTGAGGAGGGGGCAGGGGCCAACGTCCTGACTTTC CASSEEGAGANVLTF
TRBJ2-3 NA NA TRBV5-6 TGTGCCAGCAGCGCGACGGGGGGCCCCACAGATACGCAGTATTTT CASSATGGPTDTQYF
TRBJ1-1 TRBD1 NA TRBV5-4 TGTGCCAGCAGACCCGACAGGGCTAACACTGAAGCTTTCTTT CASRPDRANTEAFF
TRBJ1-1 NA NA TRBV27 TGTGCCAGCAGTCCCCAGCGGTCGGTCACTGAAGCTTTCTTT CASSPQRSVTEAFF
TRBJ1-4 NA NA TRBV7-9 TGTGCCAGCAGCTTAGACAGTAATGAAAAACTGTTTTTT CASSLDSNEKLFF
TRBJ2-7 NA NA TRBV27 TGTGCCAGCAGTACCCCAAACGGTCCCACCTACGAGCAGTACTTC CASSTPNGPTYEQYF
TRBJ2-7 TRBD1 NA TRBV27 TGTGCCAGCAGTTTCTCCGGGACAGCCCACGAGCAGTACTTC CASSFSGTAHEQYF
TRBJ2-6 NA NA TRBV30 TGTGCCTGGAGTGTACGGGGGTTTGGGTTCTCTGGGGCCAACGTCCTGACTTTC CAWSVRGFGFSGANVLTF
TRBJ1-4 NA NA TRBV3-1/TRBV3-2 TGTGCCAGCAGCCAAGGCCTTGCTAATAATGAAAAACTGTTTTTT CASSQGLANNEKLFF
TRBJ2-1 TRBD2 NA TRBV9 TGTGCCAGCAGCGGCGGGGACTATTCAGGGGAGCAGTTCTTC CASSGGDYSGEQFF
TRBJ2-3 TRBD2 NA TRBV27 TGTGCCAGCAGCGCGCTAGCGGGGGGTACTAGCACAGATACGCAGTATTTT CASSALAGGTSTDTQYF
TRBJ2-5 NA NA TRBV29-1 TGCAGCGTCATTCTCCGAGACAGTGAAAAGACCCAGTACTTC CSVILRDSEKTQYF
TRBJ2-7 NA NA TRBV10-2 TGCGCCAGCAGACAGGGTCTCGAATCCTACGAGCAGTACTTC CASRQGLESYEQYF
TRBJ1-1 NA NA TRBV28 TGTGCCAGCACCCCCTCGGTGGGAGACTACACTGAAGCTTTCTTT CASTPSVGDYTEAFF
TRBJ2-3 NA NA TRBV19 TGTGCCAGTAGTCACGGTAGCGGCACAGATACGCAGTATTTT CASSHGSGTDTQYF
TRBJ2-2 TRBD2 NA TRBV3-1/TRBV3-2 TGTGCCAGCAGCCCCCGGGGGGGCGGGGAGCTGTTTTTT CASSPRGGGELFF
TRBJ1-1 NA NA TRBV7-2 TGTGCCAGCAGCTTAGGGCGGGCGAACACTGAAGCTTTCTTT CASSLGRANTEAFF
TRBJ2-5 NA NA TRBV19 TGTGCCAGTAGTATAAGTAGGGGTGACCAAGAGACCCAGTACTTC CASSISRGDQETQYF
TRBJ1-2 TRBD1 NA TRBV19 TGTGCCAGTAGTATAGTAGGGACAGGGGGCATTTATGGCTACACCTTC CASSIVGTGGIYGYTF
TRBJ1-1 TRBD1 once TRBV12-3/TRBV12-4 TGTGCCAGCAGTTTGGACAGGGACACTGAAGCTTTCTTT CASSLDRDTEAFF
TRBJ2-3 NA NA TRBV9 TGTGCCAGCAGCCCTGGCTTGGTAGATACGCAGTATTTT CASSPGLVDTQYF
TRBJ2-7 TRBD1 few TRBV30 TGTGCCTGGAGCACTGGACAGGCCGCCTACGAGCAGTACTTC CAWSTGQAAYEQYF
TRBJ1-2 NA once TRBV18 TGTGCCAGCTCACCATCAACGGACTATGGCTACACCTTC CASSPSTDYGYTF
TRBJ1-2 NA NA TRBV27 TGTGCCAGCAGTTTAGATGGCGGAAGCTATGGCTACACCTTC CASSLDGGSYGYTF
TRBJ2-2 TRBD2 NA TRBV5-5 TGTGCCAGCAGCTCACCACGGGGGGGGCCGAACACCGGGGAGCTGTTTTTT CASSSPRGGPNTGELFF
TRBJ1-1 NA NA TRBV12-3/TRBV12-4 TGTGCCAGCAGTTGGACAGTTGCTGAAGCTTTCTTT CASSWTVAEAFF
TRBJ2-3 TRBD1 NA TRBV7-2 TGTGCCAGCAGCGTGAGGACAGGGTTTACAGATACGCAGTATTTT CASSVRTGFTDTQYF
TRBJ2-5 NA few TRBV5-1 TGCGCCAGCAGCTTGGGGGAAAGTAGGGGGGAGACCCAGTACTTC CASSLGESRGETQYF
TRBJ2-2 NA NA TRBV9 TGTGCCAGCACGCCGGGAGAGGTCACCGGGGAGCTGTTTTTT CASTPGEVTGELFF
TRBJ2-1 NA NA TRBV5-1 TGCGCCAGCAGCTGGTACCCCTCTGGGGCCGAATTAGACAATGAGCAGTTCTTC CASSWYPSGAELDNEQFF
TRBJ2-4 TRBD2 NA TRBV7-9 TGTGCCAGCAGCCCCGAGGGGAGGGGTGACATTCAGTACTTC CASSPEGRGDIQYF
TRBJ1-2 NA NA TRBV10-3 TGTGCCATCCGGGGGGCTAAATCGCAATCTAATGGCTACACCTTC CAIRGAKSQSNGYTF
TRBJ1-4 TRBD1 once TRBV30 TGTGCCTGGTCGACCGGGACAGGGGTTGAAAAACTGTTTTTT CAWSTGTGVEKLFF
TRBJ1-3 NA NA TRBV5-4 TGTGCCAGCAGCTTTGGACAGATCTCTGGAAACACCATATATTTT CASSFGQISGNTIYF
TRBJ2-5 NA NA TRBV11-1 TGTGCCAGCAGCTTACCGGGGGAAGAGACCCAGTACTTC CASSLPGEETQYF
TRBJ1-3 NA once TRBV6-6 TGTGCCAGCAGTCGGGACATCCCGAGCTCTGGAAACACCATATATTTT CASSRDIPSSGNTIYF